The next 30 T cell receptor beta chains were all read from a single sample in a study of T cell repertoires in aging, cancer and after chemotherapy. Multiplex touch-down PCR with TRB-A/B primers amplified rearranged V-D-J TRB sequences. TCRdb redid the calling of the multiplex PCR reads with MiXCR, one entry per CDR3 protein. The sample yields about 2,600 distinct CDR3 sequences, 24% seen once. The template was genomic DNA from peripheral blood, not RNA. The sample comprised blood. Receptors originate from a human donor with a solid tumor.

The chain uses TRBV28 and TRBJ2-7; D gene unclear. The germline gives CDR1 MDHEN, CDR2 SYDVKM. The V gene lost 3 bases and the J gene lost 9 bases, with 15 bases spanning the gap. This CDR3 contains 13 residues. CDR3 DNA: TGTGCCAGCAGTTTTGGTAGTATGGCAGGGCAGTACTTC. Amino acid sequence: CASSFGSMAGQYF.

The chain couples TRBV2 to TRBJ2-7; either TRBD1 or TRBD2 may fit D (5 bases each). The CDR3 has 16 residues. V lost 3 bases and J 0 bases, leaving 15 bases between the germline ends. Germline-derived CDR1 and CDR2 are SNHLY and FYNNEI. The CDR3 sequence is CASSERWAGSSYEQYF. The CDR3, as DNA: TGTGCCAGCAGTGAGAGGTGGGCAGGGAGCTCCTACGAGCAGTACTTC.

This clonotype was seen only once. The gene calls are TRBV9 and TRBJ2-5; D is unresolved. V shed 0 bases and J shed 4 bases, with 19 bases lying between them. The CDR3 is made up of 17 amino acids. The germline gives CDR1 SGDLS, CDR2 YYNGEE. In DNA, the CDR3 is TGTGCCAGCAGCGTAGGGATTGAAACGTCCGGGTTAGAGACCCAGTACTTC. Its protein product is CASSVGIETSGLETQYF.

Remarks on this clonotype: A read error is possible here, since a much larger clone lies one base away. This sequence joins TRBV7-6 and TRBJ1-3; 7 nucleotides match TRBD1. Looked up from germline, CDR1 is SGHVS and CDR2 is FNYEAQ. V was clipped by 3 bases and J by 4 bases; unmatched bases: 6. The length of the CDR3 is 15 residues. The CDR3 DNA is TGTGCCAGCAGCTTCAGAGGGGGCGCAGGAAACACCATATATTTT. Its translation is CASSFRGGAGNTIYF.

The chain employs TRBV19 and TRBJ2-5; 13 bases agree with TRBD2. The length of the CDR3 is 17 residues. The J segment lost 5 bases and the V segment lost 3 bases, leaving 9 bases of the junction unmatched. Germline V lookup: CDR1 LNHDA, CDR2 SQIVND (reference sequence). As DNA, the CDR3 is TGTGCCAGTAGTATTGGGGGCTCGGGACTAGCGGGGGAGACCCAGTACTTC. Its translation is CASSIGGSGLAGETQYF. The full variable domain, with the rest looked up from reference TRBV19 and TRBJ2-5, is DGGITQSPKYLFRKEGQNVTLSCEQNLNHDAMYWYRQDPGQGLRLIYYSQIVNDFQKGDIAEGYSVSREKKESFPLTVTSAQKNPTAFYLCASSIGGSGLAGETQYFGPGTRLLVL.

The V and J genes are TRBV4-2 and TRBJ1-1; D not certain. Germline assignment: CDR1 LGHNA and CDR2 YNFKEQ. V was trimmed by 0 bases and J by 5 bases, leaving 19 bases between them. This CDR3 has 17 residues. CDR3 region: CASSQDLLGGLLTEAFF. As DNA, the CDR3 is TGTGCCAGCAGCCAAGATCTCCTTGGAGGGTTATTGACTGAAGCTTTCTTT.

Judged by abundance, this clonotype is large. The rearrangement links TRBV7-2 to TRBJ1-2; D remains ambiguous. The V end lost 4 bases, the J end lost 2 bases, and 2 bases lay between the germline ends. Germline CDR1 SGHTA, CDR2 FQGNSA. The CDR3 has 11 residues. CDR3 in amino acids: CASSSNYGYTF. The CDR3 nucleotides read TGTGCCAGCAGCTCAAACTATGGCTACACCTTC. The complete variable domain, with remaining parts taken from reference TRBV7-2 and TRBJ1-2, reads GAGVSQSPSNKVTEKGKDVELRCDPISGHTALYWYRQSLGQGLEFLIYFQGNSAPDKSGLPSDRFSAERTGGSVSTLTIQRTQQEDSAVYLCASSSNYGYTFGSGTRLTVV.

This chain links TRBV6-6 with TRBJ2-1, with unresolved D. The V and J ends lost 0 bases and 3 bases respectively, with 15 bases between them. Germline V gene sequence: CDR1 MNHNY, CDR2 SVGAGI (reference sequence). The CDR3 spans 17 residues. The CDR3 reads CASSYSGIVGVYNEQFF. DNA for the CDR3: TGTGCCAGCAGTTACTCGGGAATAGTCGGCGTCTACAATGAGCAGTTCTTC.

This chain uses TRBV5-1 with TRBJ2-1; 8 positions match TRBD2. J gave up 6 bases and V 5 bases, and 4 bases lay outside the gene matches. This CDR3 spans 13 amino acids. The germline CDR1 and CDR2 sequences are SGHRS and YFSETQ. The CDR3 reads CASSFTSGNEQFF. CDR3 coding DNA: TGCGCCAGCAGTTTCACTAGCGGCAATGAGCAGTTCTTC.

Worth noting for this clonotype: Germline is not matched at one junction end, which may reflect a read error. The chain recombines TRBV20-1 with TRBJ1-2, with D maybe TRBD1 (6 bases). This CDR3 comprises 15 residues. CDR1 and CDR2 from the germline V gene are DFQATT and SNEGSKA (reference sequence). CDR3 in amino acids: CSAGDQGSTNYGYTF. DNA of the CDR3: TGCAGTGCTGGAGACCAGGGGAGCACTAACTATGGCTACACCTTC.

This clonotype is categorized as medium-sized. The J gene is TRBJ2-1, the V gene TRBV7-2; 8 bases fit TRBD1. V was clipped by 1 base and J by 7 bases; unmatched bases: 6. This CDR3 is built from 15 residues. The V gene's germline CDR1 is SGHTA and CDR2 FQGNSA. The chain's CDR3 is CASSLVQGVGNEQFF. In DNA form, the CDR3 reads TGTGCCAGCAGCTTAGTACAGGGGGTGGGTAATGAGCAGTTCTTC. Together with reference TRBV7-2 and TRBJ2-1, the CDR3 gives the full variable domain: GAGVSQSPSNKVTEKGKDVELRCDPISGHTALYWYRQSLGQGLEFLIYFQGNSAPDKSGLPSDRFSAERTGGSVSTLTIQRTQQEDSAVYLCASSLVQGVGNEQFFGPGTRLTVL.

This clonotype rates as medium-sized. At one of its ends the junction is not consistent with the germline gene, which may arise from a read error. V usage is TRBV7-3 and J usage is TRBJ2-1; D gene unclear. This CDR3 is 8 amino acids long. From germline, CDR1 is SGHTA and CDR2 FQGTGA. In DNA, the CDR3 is TGTGCCAGCAGCTCCCCAGTCTTC. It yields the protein CASSSPVF.

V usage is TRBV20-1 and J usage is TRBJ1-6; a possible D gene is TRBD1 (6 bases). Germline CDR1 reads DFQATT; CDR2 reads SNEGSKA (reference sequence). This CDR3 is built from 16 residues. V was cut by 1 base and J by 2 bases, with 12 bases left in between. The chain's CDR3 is CSARATGLTYNSPLHF. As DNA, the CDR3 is TGCAGTGCTAGAGCAACAGGGTTGACCTATAATTCACCCCTCCACTTT.

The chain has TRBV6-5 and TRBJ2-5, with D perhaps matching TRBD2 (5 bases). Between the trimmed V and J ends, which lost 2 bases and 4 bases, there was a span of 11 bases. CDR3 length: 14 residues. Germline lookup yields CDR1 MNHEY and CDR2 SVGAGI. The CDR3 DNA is TGTGCCAGCAGTTACGGGCGGGCTTTAGAGACCCAGTACTTC. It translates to CASSYGRALETQYF.

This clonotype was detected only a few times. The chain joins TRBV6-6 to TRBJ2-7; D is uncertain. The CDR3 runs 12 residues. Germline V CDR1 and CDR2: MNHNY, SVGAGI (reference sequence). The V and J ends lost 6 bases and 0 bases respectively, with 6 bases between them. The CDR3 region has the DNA TGTGCCAGCAGCTCGGTCTCCTACGAGCAGTACTTC. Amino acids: CASSSVSYEQYF.

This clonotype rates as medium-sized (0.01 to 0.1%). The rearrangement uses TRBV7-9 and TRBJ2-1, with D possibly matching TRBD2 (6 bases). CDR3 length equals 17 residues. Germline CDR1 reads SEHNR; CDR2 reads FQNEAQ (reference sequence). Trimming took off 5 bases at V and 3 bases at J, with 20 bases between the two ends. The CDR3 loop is CASSPTGGNTGYNEQFF. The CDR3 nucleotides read TGTGCCAGCAGCCCAACGGGCGGGAATACGGGCTACAATGAGCAGTTCTTC.

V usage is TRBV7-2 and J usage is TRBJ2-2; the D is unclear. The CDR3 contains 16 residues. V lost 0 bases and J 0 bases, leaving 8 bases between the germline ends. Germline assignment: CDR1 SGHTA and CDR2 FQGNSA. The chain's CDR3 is CASSLAGGANTGELFF. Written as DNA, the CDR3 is TGTGCCAGCAGCTTAGCTGGCGGTGCGAACACCGGGGAGCTGTTTTTT.

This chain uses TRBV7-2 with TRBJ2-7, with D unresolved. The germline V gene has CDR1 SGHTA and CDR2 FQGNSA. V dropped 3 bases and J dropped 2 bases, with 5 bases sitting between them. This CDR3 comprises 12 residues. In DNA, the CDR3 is TGTGCCAGCAGCTTGGGGACCTACGAGCAGTACTTC. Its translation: CASSLGTYEQYF. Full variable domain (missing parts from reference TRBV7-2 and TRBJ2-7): GAGVSQSPSNKVTEKGKDVELRCDPISGHTALYWYRQSLGQGLEFLIYFQGNSAPDKSGLPSDRFSAERTGGSVSTLTIQRTQQEDSAVYLCASSLGTYEQYFGPGTRLTVT.

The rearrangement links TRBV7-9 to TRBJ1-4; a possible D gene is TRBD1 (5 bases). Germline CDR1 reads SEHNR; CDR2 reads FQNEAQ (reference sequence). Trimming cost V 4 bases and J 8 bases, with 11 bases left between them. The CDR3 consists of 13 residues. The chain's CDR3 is CASSSRGGEKLFF. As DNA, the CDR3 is TGTGCCAGCAGCTCCCGCGGGGGGGAAAAACTGTTTTTT.

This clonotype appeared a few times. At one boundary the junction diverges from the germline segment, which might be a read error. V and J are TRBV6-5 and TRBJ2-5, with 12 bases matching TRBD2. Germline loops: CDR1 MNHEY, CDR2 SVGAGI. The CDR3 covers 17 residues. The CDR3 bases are TGCGCCAGCGCTCCGACTAGCGGGGGCCGTATTCAAGAGACCCAGTACTTC. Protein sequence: CASAPTSGGRIQETQYF.

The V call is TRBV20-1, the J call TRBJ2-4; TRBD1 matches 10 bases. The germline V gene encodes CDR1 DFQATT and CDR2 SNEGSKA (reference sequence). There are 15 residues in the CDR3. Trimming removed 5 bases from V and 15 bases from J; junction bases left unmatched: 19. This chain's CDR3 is CSARFTGTGDPTGYF. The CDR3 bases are TGCAGTGCTCGCTTTACCGGGACAGGGGACCCAACGGGGTACTTC.

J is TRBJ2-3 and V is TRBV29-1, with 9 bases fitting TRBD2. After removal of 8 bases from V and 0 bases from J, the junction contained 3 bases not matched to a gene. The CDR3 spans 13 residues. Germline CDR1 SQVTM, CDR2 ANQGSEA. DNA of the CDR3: TGCAGCCTGACTAGCGGTAGCACAGATACGCAGTATTTT. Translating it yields CSLTSGSTDTQYF.

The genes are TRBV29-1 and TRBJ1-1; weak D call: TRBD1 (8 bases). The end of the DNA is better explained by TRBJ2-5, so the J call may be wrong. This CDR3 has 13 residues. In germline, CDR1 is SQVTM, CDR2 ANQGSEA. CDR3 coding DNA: TGCAGCGTTGACCACAGGGGGGGAGAGACCCAGTACTTC. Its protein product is CSVDHRGGETQYF.

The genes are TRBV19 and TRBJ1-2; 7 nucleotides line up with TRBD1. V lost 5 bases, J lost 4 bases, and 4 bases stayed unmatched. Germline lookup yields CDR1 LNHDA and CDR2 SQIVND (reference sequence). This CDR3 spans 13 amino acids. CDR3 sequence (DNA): TGTGCCAGTAGTCCCCAGGGGGGCTATGGCTACACCTTC. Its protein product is CASSPQGGYGYTF.

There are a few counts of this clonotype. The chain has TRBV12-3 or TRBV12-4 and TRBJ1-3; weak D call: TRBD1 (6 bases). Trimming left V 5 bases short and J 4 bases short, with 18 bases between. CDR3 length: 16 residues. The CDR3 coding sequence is TGTGCCAGCAGTGTAGGGTTAAGGGGGACGGGAAACACCATATATTTT. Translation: CASSVGLRGTGNTIYF.

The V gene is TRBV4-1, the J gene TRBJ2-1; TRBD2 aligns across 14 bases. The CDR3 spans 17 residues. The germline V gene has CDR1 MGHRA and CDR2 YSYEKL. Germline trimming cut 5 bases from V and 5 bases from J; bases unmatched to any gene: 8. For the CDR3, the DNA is TGCGCCAGCAGCACTCGGACTAGCGGGGGGCCAAACAATGAGCAGTTCTTC. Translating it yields CASSTRTSGGPNNEQFF.

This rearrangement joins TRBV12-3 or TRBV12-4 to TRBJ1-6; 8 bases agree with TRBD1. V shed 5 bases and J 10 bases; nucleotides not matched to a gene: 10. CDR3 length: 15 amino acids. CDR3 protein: CASSGPRDRWSPLHF. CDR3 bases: TGTGCCAGCAGTGGGCCCCGGGACAGGTGGTCACCCCTCCACTTT.

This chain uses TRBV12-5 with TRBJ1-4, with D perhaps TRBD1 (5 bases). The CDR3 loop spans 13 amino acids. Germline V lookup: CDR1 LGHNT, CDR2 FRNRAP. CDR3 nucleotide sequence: TGTGCCAGCAGTGTAGCAGGGTTTGAAAAACTGTTTTTT. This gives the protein CASSVAGFEKLFF.

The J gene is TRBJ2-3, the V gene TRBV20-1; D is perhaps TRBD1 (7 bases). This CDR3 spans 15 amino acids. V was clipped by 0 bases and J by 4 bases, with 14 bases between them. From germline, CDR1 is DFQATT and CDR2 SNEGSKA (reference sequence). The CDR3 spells CSARDRRGRADTQYF. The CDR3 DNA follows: TGCAGTGCTAGAGATAGGAGGGGGCGGGCAGATACGCAGTATTTT.

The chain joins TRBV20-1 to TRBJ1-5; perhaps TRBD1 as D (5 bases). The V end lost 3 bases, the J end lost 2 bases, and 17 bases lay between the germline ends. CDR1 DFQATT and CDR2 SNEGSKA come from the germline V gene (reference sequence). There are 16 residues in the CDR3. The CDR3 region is CSASDLGGGGNQPQHF. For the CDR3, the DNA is TGCAGTGCTAGTGACCTGGGCGGAGGGGGCAATCAGCCCCAGCATTTT.